This entry is about one T cell receptor beta chain. This clonotype turned up a few times. No cognate antigen has been identified for it. No much larger clone exists at a distance of one base, and base qualities are not known. Per the germline V gene, SGHDT is the CDR1 and YYEEEE is the CDR2. V and J lose 1 base and 1 base, and a span of 8 bases separates them. The CDR3 runs 14 amino acids, cysteine and phenylalanine included. The DNA shown is the 42-base CDR3, in frame from base 1. The sample belongs to a study of T cells in Graves' hyperthyroidism and ophthalmopathy (dated by TCRdb to 2018 to 2020). For context, the study as a whole: Peripheral blood samples were taken at initial diagnosis, before any treatment was given. To identify distinguishing TCR V-J signatures, a discovery cohort of about 100 patients was used, comprising some 45 with Graves' ophthalmopathy and 57 with stable Graves' hyperthyroidism. In addition, the study compared T-cell repertoires in thyroid tissue and in blood from a handful of Graves' hyperthyroidism patients. After sampling, hyperthyroidism patients received methimazole starting at 30 mg daily, and ophthalmopathy patients received high-dose intravenous methylprednisolone. Whether ophthalmopathy could be predicted prospectively was tested in an independent validation cohort made up of approximately 19 hyperthyroidism patients plus 17 patients who later progressed to ophthalmopathy. For training and testing, the 110 or so patients in the discovery cohort were randomly divided in a 7:3 ratio. The paper reports TCR Vbeta CDR3 sequencing of more than 120 peripheral blood samples: 40 to 45 ophthalmopathy, around 80 hyperthyroidism and around 17 progressor patients. Paper-wide results and their limitations: In validation, progression to ophthalmopathy was predicted by the model with approximately 67% sensitivity and about 72% specificity, a median of roughly six months before onset. No statistical method was used to fix the sample size in advance, and group allocation was not hidden from the investigators. A model built on a 13 V-J signature distinguished ophthalmopathy from stable hyperthyroidism, reaching 85% to 90% sensitivity and approximately 81% specificity in cross-validation and 80%/75% in testing. Blood samples also contained most of the expanded thyroid clonotypes (frequency above 0.001), which suggests that blood repertoires may reflect thyroid immune responses.

Graves' hyperthyroidism was defined as stable when no progression to ophthalmopathy occurred over 18 months of follow-up. Hyperthyroidism patients were aged 18 to 65 years and newly diagnosed, with disease duration of less than 2 months. Exclusion was applied to patients with uncontrolled infections, other autoimmune diseases, pregnancy or lactation. Diagnoses were based on clinical symptoms, serum thyroxine and TRAb, thyroid ultrasound and orbital computed tomography. PBMCs were separated from approximately 10 ml of fresh peripheral blood using Ficoll-Paque density gradient centrifugation. Total RNA was extracted with Trizol reagent, and quality was checked on an Agilent 2100 Bioanalyzer. Amplification of TCR beta CDR3 regions was carried out from RNA transcripts. A first-round RT-PCR of the TCR CDR3 used the HTBI primer set with the Qiagen OneStep RT-PCR kit. Libraries were constructed in a second round of multiplex PCR, after which size selection and purification were carried out. The libraries were sequenced on an Illumina HiSeq2000 using paired-end 100 bp reads. The paper's data handling went like this. SOAPnuke was used to process the raw data, with reads discarded if the reads contained adapters or uncalled bases, had a mean Phred below 15, or lacked an exact constant-primer or identifier match. COPE v1.2.5 was used to merge high-quality paired reads, and clonotypes were defined as unique nucleotide sequences. Clonotypes were aligned to IMGT TRBV, TRBD and TRBJ reference segments using MiTCR v1.1. Only V-J combinations with frequency above 0.0001, covering about 99% of repertoires, were analysed. A TCS score was defined as the ratio of F50 (clonal expansion) to E x V (chaos), with BLOSUM62-based TCRdist applied between CDR3 peptides within each V-J. Welch's t-statistics and random forest reduced 450 to 600 V-J features to under 15, which were used in a naive Bayes classifier (R e1071). The raw public reads went through TCRdb reprocessing: fastp at Q25, MiXCR clone calling, in-frame beta chains kept. Rows with a matching CDR3 protein are joined into one entry that keeps the most common DNA and genes. The V and J calls and clone size are TCRdb's, not the authors'. Present in this sample are roughly 380,000 distinct CDR3 sequences, around 13% of which were seen just once. The ten largest clones capture more than 9.5% of the sample.

This receptor was identified in an older woman with Graves' hyperthyroidism. Sequenced input: blood. The rearranged chain carries TRBV5-6 and TRBJ1-1; TRBD1 might be the D gene, on 5 matching bases. At the DNA level, the sequence is TGTGCCAGCAGCTTGCGGGGCTGGAACACTGAAGCTTTCTTT. It is translated as CASSLRGWNTEAFF.